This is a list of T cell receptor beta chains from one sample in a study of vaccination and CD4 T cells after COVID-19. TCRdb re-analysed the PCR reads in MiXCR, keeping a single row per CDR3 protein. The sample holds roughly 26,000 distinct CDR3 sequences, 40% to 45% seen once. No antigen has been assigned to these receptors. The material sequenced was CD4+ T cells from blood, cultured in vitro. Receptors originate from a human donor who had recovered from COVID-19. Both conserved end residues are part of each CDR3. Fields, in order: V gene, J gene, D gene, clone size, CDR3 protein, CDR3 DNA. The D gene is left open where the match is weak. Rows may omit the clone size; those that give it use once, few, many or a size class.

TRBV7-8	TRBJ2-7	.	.	CASSLVTGPNYEQYF	TGTGCCAGCAGCTTAGTGACAGGACCGAACTACGAGCAGTACTTC
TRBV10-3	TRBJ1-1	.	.	CAISPDRNENTEAFF	TGTGCCATCAGCCCGGACCGAAATGAGAACACTGAAGCTTTCTTT
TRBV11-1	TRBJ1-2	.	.	CASSPNGRYNYGYTF	TGTGCCAGCAGCCCGAATGGACGGTACAACTATGGCTACACCTTC
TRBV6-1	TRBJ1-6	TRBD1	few	CASSGTGTGDESPLHF	TGTGCCAGCAGTGGAACCGGGACAGGGGACGAGTCACCCCTCCACTTT
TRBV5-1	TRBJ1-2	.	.	CASSLATGNGYTF	TGCGCCAGCAGCTTGGCGACAGGAAATGGCTACACCTTC
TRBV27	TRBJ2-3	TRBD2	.	CASSFQAGGLRHTDTQYF	TGTGCCAGCAGTTTTCAAGCGGGAGGGCTTAGGCACACAGATACGCAGTATTTT
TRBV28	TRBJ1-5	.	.	CASSFNRQPQHF	TGTGCCAGCAGTTTCAATCGTCAGCCCCAGCATTTT
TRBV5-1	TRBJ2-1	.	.	CASSLRDTSYNEQFF	TGCGCCAGCAGCCTCCGGGACACCTCCTACAATGAGCAGTTCTTC
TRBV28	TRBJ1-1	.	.	CASSSGAREAFF	TGTGCCAGCAGTTCAGGGGCCCGTGAAGCTTTCTTT
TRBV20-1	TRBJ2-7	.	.	CSARIDRIYEQYF	TGCAGTGCTAGGATAGACAGGATCTACGAGCAGTACTTC
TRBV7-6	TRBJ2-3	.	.	CASSLDPASDTQYF	TGTGCCAGCAGCTTAGACCCCGCTAGTGATACGCAGTATTTT
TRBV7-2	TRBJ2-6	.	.	CASGPSGANVLTF	TGTGCCAGCGGACCCTCTGGGGCCAACGTCCTGACTTTC
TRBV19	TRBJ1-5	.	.	CASSIASGTSTNQPQHF	TGTGCCAGTAGTATAGCCTCCGGGACCTCAACGAATCAGCCCCAGCATTTT
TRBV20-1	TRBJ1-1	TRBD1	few	CSAGDSRLNTEAFF	TGCAGTGCTGGGGACAGCCGCCTGAACACTGAAGCTTTCTTT
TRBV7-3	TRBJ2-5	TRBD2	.	CASSSGTAGGETQYF	TGTGCCAGCAGCTCGGGGACGGCGGGGGGGGAGACCCAGTACTTC
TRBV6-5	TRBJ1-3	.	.	CASSYSIGTGNTIYF	TGTGCCAGCAGTTACTCGATCGGGACTGGAAACACCATATATTTT
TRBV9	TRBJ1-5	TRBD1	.	CASSVGTGGGQPQHF	TGTGCCAGCAGCGTGGGGACAGGGGGGGGTCAGCCCCAGCATTTT
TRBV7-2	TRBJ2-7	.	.	CASSSSGFTHEQYF	TGTGCCAGCAGCTCGTCAGGGTTTACCCACGAGCAGTACTTC
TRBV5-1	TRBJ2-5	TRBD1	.	CASRLLTGDRETQYF	TGCGCCAGCAGATTATTGACAGGGGATCGGGAGACCCAGTACTTC
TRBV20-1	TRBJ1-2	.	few	CSARDFGARGYGYTF	TGCAGTGCTAGAGATTTCGGGGCCCGCGGATATGGCTACACCTTC
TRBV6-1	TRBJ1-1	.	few	CASSVVWNTEAFF	TGTGCCAGCAGTGTCGTATGGAACACTGAAGCTTTCTTT
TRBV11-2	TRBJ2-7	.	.	CAVQSVSYEQYF	TGTGCCGTACAATCGGTCTCCTACGAGCAGTACTTC
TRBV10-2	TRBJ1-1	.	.	CASSESIGGITEAFF	TGCGCCAGCAGTGAGTCGATCGGGGGTATCACTGAAGCTTTCTTT
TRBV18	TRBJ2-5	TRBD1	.	CASSPQDRGETQYF	TGTGCCAGCTCACCACAGGACAGGGGGGAGACCCAGTACTTC
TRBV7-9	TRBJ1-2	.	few	CASSLAQGQNGYTF	TGTGCCAGCAGCTTGGCCCAGGGTCAAAATGGCTACACCTTC
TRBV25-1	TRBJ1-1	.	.	CASSEYRVGTEAFF	TGTGCCAGCAGTGAATACAGGGTGGGCACTGAAGCTTTCTTT
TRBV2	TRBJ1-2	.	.	CASRERGAPNYGYTF	TGTGCCAGCAGGGAACGGGGGGCCCCTAACTATGGCTACACCTTC
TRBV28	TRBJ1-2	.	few	CASGFGIYGYTF	TGTGCCAGCGGGTTCGGGATCTATGGCTACACCTTC
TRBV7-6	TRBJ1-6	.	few	CASSTVNSPLHF	TGTGCCAGCAGTACGGTGAATTCACCCCTCCACTTT
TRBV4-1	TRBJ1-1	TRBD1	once	CASSQVGRGQRSTEAFF	TGCGCCAGCAGCCAAGTTGGACGGGGACAGCGATCAACTGAAGCTTTCTTT
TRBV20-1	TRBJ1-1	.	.	CSASRQALDTEAFF	TGCAGTGCTAGCCGACAGGCCTTGGACACTGAAGCTTTCTTT
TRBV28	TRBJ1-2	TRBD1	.	CASSGQGAGGYTF	TGTGCCAGCAGTGGACAGGGGGCGGGGGGCTACACCTTC
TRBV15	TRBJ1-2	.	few	CATSRDYGYTF	TGTGCCACCAGCAGGGACTATGGCTACACCTTC
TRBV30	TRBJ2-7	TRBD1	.	CACLRSGTGGAEQYF	TGTGCCTGTCTCCGATCCGGGACAGGGGGCGCCGAGCAGTACTTC
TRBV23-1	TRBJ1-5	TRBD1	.	CASSPRQGAGCNQPQHF	TGCGCCAGCAGTCCTCGACAGGGGGCGGGTTGCAATCAGCCCCAGCATTTT
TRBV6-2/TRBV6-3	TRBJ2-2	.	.	CASSYSVGAEMNTGELFF	TGTGCCAGCAGTTACTCCGTAGGAGCGGAAATGAACACTGGGGAGCTGTTTTTT
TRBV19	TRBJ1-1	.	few	CASTKQGQLNTEAFF	TGTGCCAGTACGAAGCAGGGGCAATTGAACACTGAAGCTTTCTTT
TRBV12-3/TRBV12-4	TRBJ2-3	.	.	CASSLGTSTDTQYF	TGTGCCAGCAGTTTAGGTACGAGCACAGATACGCAGTATTTT
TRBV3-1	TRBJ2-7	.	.	CASSTQSSYEQYF	TGTGCCAGCAGCACCCAGAGCTCCTACGAGCAGTACTTC
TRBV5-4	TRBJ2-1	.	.	CASSLVGTSNEQFF	TGTGCCAGCAGCTTGGTTGGGACGTCGAATGAGCAGTTCTTC
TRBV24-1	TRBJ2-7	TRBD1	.	CATSDDNRTGRYEQYF	TGTGCCACCAGTGATGACAATAGGACAGGGAGATACGAGCAGTACTTC
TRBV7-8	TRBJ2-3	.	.	CASSLGYYPPPRGLPDTQYF	TGTGCCAGCAGCTTAGGTTACTACCCCCCCCCCCGGGGGCTCCCAGATACGCAGTATTTT
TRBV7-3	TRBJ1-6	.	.	CASSQDGNSPLHF	TGTGCCAGCAGCCAGGACGGGAATTCACCCCTCCACTTT
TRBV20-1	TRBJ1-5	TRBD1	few	CSAREEGAGSDSNQPQHF	TGCAGTGCTAGAGAGGAGGGGGCCGGGAGTGATAGCAATCAGCCCCAGCATTTT
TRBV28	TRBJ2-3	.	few	CASKWIPTDTQYF	TGTGCCAGCAAATGGATACCCACAGATACGCAGTATTTT
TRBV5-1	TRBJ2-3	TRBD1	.	CASATGQGTDTQYF	TGCGCCAGCGCTACAGGACAGGGTACAGATACGCAGTATTTT
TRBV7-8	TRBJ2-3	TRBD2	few	CASSSRLAGGIDTQYF	TGTGCCAGCAGCTCAAGACTAGCGGGGGGCATAGATACGCAGTATTTT
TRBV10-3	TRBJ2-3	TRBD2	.	CAISKTLAGHTDTQYF	TGTGCCATCAGCAAGACCCTAGCGGGCCACACAGATACGCAGTATTTT
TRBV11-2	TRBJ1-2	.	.	CASSLQVWGYTF	TGTGCCAGCAGCTTACAAGTTTGGGGCTACACCTTC
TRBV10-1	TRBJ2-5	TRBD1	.	CASSQTGTGAETQYF	TGCGCCAGCAGTCAAACCGGGACAGGGGCAGAGACCCAGTACTTC
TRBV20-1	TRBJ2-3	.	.	CSAPRDVTDTQYF	TGCAGTGCCCCTCGGGACGTTACAGATACGCAGTATTTT
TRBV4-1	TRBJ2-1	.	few	CASSQDGGTGLVLPNNEQFF	TGCGCCAGCAGCCAAGATGGGGGAACAGGGTTGGTGTTACCTAACAATGAGCAGTTCTTC
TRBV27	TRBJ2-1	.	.	CASSHRQLVSYNEQFF	TGTGCCAGCAGCCACCGACAGCTTGTCTCCTACAATGAGCAGTTCTTC
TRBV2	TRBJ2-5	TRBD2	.	CASSEKAGGQKTQYF	TGTGCCAGCAGTGAAAAAGCGGGGGGGCAAAAGACCCAGTACTTC